The text below deals with one TCR beta chain. As yet, its antigen is unknown. This sample is drawn from a study of T-cell reconstitution after alpha-beta-depleted transplantation in children. This CDR3 contains 14 residues. The ends were cut back, 3 bases at V and 4 bases at J, with 12 bases in the middle. Germline lookup yields CDR1 MGHDK and CDR2 SYGVNS. General study points: Surviving recipient T cells and intrathymic progenitors accounted for some patients' high TCRbeta diversity at day 60. Approximately two months post-transplant, alpha-beta T cells reportedly originated from several hundred expanded graft clones. T-cell numbers and diversity one year post-transplant derived largely from freshly generated T cells.

Molecular barcoding with unique molecular identifiers was used for the TCRbeta library. A single record per CDR3 protein comes from TCRdb applying MiXCR to the PCR reads. The data hold 25,000 to 35,000 distinct CDR3 sequences, with 6% to 8.5% observed a single time. The V gene is TRBV25-1, the J gene TRBJ2-5; TRBD1 is a possible D gene (6 bases). This receptor was obtained from a child younger than two who had a stem cell transplant for acute myeloid leukemia, so the T cells may come from the graft donor. The sample in question was peripheral blood, obtained 60 days after TCRalphabeta/CD19-depleted stem cell transplant. The CDR3: CASSDARGAETQYF. CDR3 coding DNA: TGTGCCAGCAGTGATGCCAGGGGAGCAGAGACCCAGTACTTC.